Shown below are 20 T cell receptor beta chains from a single sample sequenced in a study of shared clonotypes between healthy human individuals. Data came from immunoSEQ multiplex PCR; TCRdb stores just in-frame clones and leaves some out. The sample gives about 980,000 clones, 60% to 85% of which show up once; approximately 1.5% is in the top ten. The sample taken for sequencing was memory CD4+ T cells sorted from blood. Subset of the sample: CD45RA-negative fraction. The receptors shown here come from a man between 18 and 35 years old in good health.

This clone appeared a few times. Other DNA sequences of this sample code for an identical CDR3. The chain has TRBV5-4 and TRBJ2-7; D unclear. From germline, CDR1 is SGHNT and CDR2 YYREEE (reference sequence). Trimming cost V 1 base and J 0 bases, with 5 bases left between them. The CDR3 has 13 amino acids. This chain's CDR3 is CASSLRDSYEQYF. CDR3 nucleotides: TGTGCCAGCAGCTTGAGGGACTCCTACGAGCAGTACTTC.

The chain has TRBV5-8 and TRBJ2-6; TRBD1 agrees at 11 bases. The germline V gene has CDR1 SGHTS and CDR2 YDEGEE. V lost 10 bases, J lost 0 bases, and 6 bases stayed unmatched. This CDR3 is built from 16 residues. CDR3 sequence reads: CAGGQGGHSGANVLTF. CDR3 DNA sequence: TGTGCCGGGGGACAGGGGGGCCACTCTGGGGCCAACGTCCTGACTTTC. Together with reference TRBV5-8 and TRBJ2-6, the CDR3 gives the full variable domain: EAGVTQSPTHLIKTRGQQATLRCSPISGHTSVYWYQQALGLGLQFLLWYDEGEERNRGNFPPRFSGRQFPNYSSELNVNALELEDSALYLCAGGQGGHSGANVLTFGAGSRLTVL.

This clone has just a few counts. The chain recombines TRBV11-2 with TRBJ1-1; D gene ambiguous. Germline values: CDR1 SGHAT, CDR2 FQNNGV. This CDR3 has 13 amino acids. Trimming took off 3 bases at V and 0 bases at J, with 5 bases between the two ends. The CDR3 DNA sequence: TGTGCCAGCAGCTTCTCCATGAACACTGAAGCTTTCTTT. It specifies CASSFSMNTEAFF.

This clone was seen a single time. CDR3 nucleotide sequence: TGTGCCAGCAGCTTAATAGGCCTAAATCACCTTTATGGCTACACCTTC. Amino acid sequence: CASSLIGLNHLYGYTF. The chain couples TRBV5-4 to TRBJ1-2; unclear D gene. This CDR3 is built from 16 residues. V gave up 2 bases and J gave up 5 bases, with 19 bases separating them. CDR1 and CDR2 from the germline V gene are SGHNT and YYREEE (reference sequence).

The chain recombines TRBV19 with TRBJ2-2; perhaps D is TRBD1 or TRBD2 (5 bases each). The germline CDR1 and CDR2 sequences are LNHDA and SQIVND (reference sequence). The V end was cut by 5 bases, the J end by 7 bases, with 23 bases between. The CDR3 is 17 amino acids. The CDR3 DNA sequence: TGTGCCAGTAGTCCCCTCTTTGTGGGGGTGGGATTCGGGGAGCTGTTTTTT. Its translation is CASSPLFVGVGFGELFF.

This clone was counted only a few times. The genes are TRBV18 and TRBJ1-1; D uncertain. The CDR3 has 12 residues. Germline lookup yields CDR1 KGHSH and CDR2 LQKENI. Trimming removed 5 bases at V and 2 bases at J, with 6 bases between. As DNA, the CDR3 is TGTGCCAGCTCAGGGATTAACACTGAAGCTTTCTTT. It yields the protein CASSGINTEAFF.

The rearrangement joins TRBV5-1 to TRBJ2-3; possibly TRBD1 for D (5 bases). The V gene lost 3 bases and the J gene lost 0 bases, with 14 bases spanning the gap. CDR3 length: 16 residues. From germline, CDR1 is SGHRS and CDR2 YFSETQ. CDR3 nucleotide sequence: TGCGCCAGCAGCTCTAAAGACAGAACTAGCACAGATACGCAGTATTTT. Its protein is CASSSKDRTSTDTQYF.

This chain uses TRBV6-1 with TRBJ1-4, with D possibly being TRBD1 (5 bases). The germline V gene has CDR1 MNHNS and CDR2 SASEGT. The CDR3 is 15 amino acids. V shed 2 bases and J shed 7 bases, with 14 bases lying between them. Written as DNA, the CDR3 is TGTGCCAGCAGTGAAAGTGGGGCGAGGAGTGAAAAACTGTTTTTT. This sequence encodes CASSESGARSEKLFF.

This clone was detected once. For the CDR3, the DNA is TGTGCCAGCAGCTTGGTACCGACAGGGGGCAACGAGCAGTACTTC. Translated, it gives CASSLVPTGGNEQYF. V and J are TRBV5-6 and TRBJ2-5; TRBD1 aligns across 10 bases. TRBJ2-7 matches the DNA end more closely, so the J call is doubtful. Germline V lookup: CDR1 SGHDT, CDR2 YYEEEE. This CDR3 has 15 residues.

CDR3: CASSFMPGELFF. For the CDR3, the DNA is TGTGCCAGCAGCTTTATGCCCGGGGAGCTGTTTTTT. The chain has TRBV5-6 and TRBJ2-2; the D is unclear. Trimming shortened V by 2 bases and J by 6 bases, and 5 bases separated the two germline ends. Looked up from germline, CDR1 is SGHDT and CDR2 is YYEEEE. The CDR3 sequence is 12 residues long.

V usage is TRBV11-2 and J usage is TRBJ2-3, with D possibly TRBD1 on 5 matching bases. The V end was cut by 0 bases, the J end by 1 base, with 14 bases between. CDR1 is SGHAT and CDR2 is FQNNGV in the germline V gene. CDR3 size: 17 residues. CDR3 protein: CASSLDQGIGGTDTQYF. The DNA of the CDR3 is TGTGCCAGCAGCTTAGATCAGGGCATTGGGGGCACAGATACGCAGTATTTT.

The rearrangement uses TRBV5-1 and TRBJ2-1, with TRBD2 matching over 13 bases. The junction had 6 bases not matched to a gene; V was cut back by 5 bases and J by 1 base. The germline gives CDR1 SGHRS, CDR2 YFSETQ. This CDR3 has 17 amino acids. CDR3 amino acids: CASSRTSGRFSYNEQFF. The CDR3 coding sequence is TGCGCCAGCAGTCGGACTAGCGGGAGATTTTCCTACAATGAGCAGTTCTTC.

The chain is built from TRBV28 and TRBJ1-1; D call uncertain. Trimming left V 3 bases short and J 1 base short, with 9 bases between. From germline, CDR1 is MDHEN and CDR2 SYDVKM. This CDR3 contains 14 residues. The CDR3 DNA follows: TGTGCCAGCAGTTTGCCCCAAGGGAACACTGAAGCTTTCTTT. Amino acids: CASSLPQGNTEAFF. Supplemented by reference TRBV28 and TRBJ1-1, the full variable domain reads DVKVTQSSRYLVKRTGEKVFLECVQDMDHENMFWYRQDPGLGLRLIYFSYDVKMKEKGDIPEGYSVSREKKERFSLILESASTNQTSMYLCASSLPQGNTEAFFGQGTRLTVV.

V usage is TRBV30 and J usage is TRBJ2-1, with 10 bases fitting TRBD2. Unmatched junction bases numbered 9, after V lost 0 bases and J lost 7 bases. The CDR3 is 16 amino acids. Germline V gene data show CDR1 as GTSNPN and CDR2 as SVGIG (reference sequence). The CDR3 DNA reads TGTGCCTGGAGTGTACAGACTAGCGGGTGGGTAAATGAGCAGTTCTTC. Translating it yields CAWSVQTSGWVNEQFF.

This chain uses TRBV5-4 with TRBJ2-1; D remains ambiguous. Germline loops: CDR1 SGHNT, CDR2 YYREEE (reference sequence). The ends were cut back, 3 bases at V and 5 bases at J, with 9 bases in the middle. This CDR3 has 13 residues. The CDR3 spells CASSWANDNEQFF. In DNA, the CDR3 is TGTGCCAGCAGCTGGGCTAACGACAATGAGCAGTTCTTC.

About this clone: Other DNA sequences in this specimen translate into the identical CDR3. This chain uses TRBV5-1 with TRBJ2-3; tentatively, D is TRBD2 (5 bases). CDR1 is SGHRS, CDR2 YFSETQ, per germline. The CDR3 is made up of 13 amino acids. V gave up 3 bases and J gave up 3 bases, with 8 bases separating them. CDR3 coding DNA: TGCGCCAGCAGCTCGGGGAGTACAGATACGCAGTATTTT. Protein sequence: CASSSGSTDTQYF.

DNA of the CDR3: TGTGCCAGCAGCTTAGCGTACTCTTCCCCACAAGGCCAACAGCTGTTTTTT. Translated: CASSLAYSSPQGQQLFF. V is TRBV7-9 and J is TRBJ2-2; D not resolved. The V end lost 0 bases, the J end lost 12 bases, and 23 bases lay between the germline ends. Germline V gene data show CDR1 as SEHNR and CDR2 as FQNEAQ (reference sequence). CDR3 length: 17 amino acids.

V is TRBV6-5 and J is TRBJ2-7; 10 bases are shared with TRBD1. The CDR3 loop spans 15 amino acids. Germline lookup yields CDR1 MNHEY and CDR2 SVGAGI. The trim removed 4 bases at V and 3 bases at J, leaving 6 bases unmatched. The CDR3 bases are TGTGCCAGCAGTTCTCCCGGGACAGGGGACTACGAGCAGTACTTC. It translates to CASSSPGTGDYEQYF.

The chain links TRBV5-6 to TRBJ2-3; no firm D call. Trimming removed 1 base at V and 0 bases at J, with 15 bases between. CDR3 length: 17 amino acids. CDR1 is SGHDT and CDR2 is YYEEEE in the germline V gene. The CDR3 sequence: CASSLFRTPTSTDTQYF. The CDR3 nucleotides read TGTGCCAGCAGCTTGTTTCGAACCCCGACTAGCACAGATACGCAGTATTTT.

The chain employs TRBV6-1 and TRBJ2-5; no clear D. V lost 2 bases, J lost 4 bases, and 20 bases lay in between. This CDR3 has 17 residues. Germline lookup yields CDR1 MNHNS and CDR2 SASEGT. CDR3 nucleotides: TGTGCCAGCAGTGAAATGCGTGGGCGCCTCGTTGGAGAGACCCAGTACTTC. It specifies CASSEMRGRLVGETQYF.